This T cell receptor (beta chain) was sequenced in a study of T cell repertoires in cytomegalovirus infection (dated by TCRdb to 2018 to 2020). Context from the whole study: Alongside well-studied HLA-B-restricted epitopes, the peptide stimulations were aimed at recently identified HLA-C-restricted CMV epitopes, whose presentation resists viral immunomodulation. The HLA type of each donor mattered for the analysis, because public TCR beta signatures pointed to carriage of CMV infection along with the matching HLA type.

TCRdb shows the sequencer as Illumina HiSeq 1500. TCRdb's own reprocessing of the public reads used fastp at Q25 and MiXCR and kept productive beta chains. Duplicate CDR3 protein sequences are folded into a single record with the most common DNA and genes. Recorded for this sample are hundreds of thousands of distinct CDR3 sequences; under 45% of them occurred a single time. The ten top clones hold about 39% of the sample. The study at large found these results: The ex vivo response was dominated by HLA-C-restricted CMV-specific TCR beta clonotypes, which also provided the single most frequent clonotype in two of eight donors. In both this cohort and an independent 352-donor cohort, the cumulative frequency of public TCR beta family members distinguished carriers of CMV infection plus the relevant HLA type.

The label giving this sample's treatment or condition can be read as: in vitro stimulation with specific CMV peptide epitopes to enrich CMV-specific T cells. About this clonotype: Its antigen is unknown. No per-base quality is available; no much larger clone lies one base away.

The source was cultured PBMCs, collected from culture after CMV antigen stimulation. The source of this sequence is a human donor in good health (CMV status not recorded). Some clones in this sample may be carry-over from other donors' samples.

The CDR3 is CASISWTGVAFF. The DNA sequence reads TGTGCCAGCATTTCCTGGACAGGGGTGGCTTTCTTT. The V and J segments used are TRBV12-3 or TRBV12-4 and TRBJ1-1; 9 of the junction bases match TRBD1. The CDR3 covers 12 residues, taking in both the cysteine and the phenylalanine. Left in the record is the CDR3 DNA by itself, 36 bases read in frame from the first base. Trimming removed 7 bases from V and 11 bases from J; the gene matches leave 8 bases unexplained.